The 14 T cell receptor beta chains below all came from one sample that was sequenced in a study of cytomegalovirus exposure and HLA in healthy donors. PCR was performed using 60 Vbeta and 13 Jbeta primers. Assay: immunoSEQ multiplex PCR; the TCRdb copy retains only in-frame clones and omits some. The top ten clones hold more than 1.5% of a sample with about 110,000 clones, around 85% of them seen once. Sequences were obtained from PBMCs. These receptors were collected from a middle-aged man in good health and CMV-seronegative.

CDR3 DNA sequence: TGCGCCAGCAGCTTGAGGTCCGGGTTAGACTCTGGGGCCAACGTCCTGACTTTC. Protein product: CASSLRSGLDSGANVLTF. V gene TRBV5-1 combines with J gene TRBJ2-6; D gene unclear. The CDR3 extends over 18 amino acids. Germline-derived CDR1 and CDR2 are SGHRS and YFSETQ. Between the trimmed V and J ends, which lost 1 base and 0 bases, there was a span of 14 bases.

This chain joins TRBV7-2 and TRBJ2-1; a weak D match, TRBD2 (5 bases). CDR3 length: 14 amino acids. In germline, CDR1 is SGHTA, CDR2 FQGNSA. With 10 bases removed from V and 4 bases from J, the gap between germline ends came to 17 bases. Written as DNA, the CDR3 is TGTGCCACCCAGCTTACTCCGGGGTACAATGAGCAGTTCTTC. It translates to CATQLTPGYNEQFF.

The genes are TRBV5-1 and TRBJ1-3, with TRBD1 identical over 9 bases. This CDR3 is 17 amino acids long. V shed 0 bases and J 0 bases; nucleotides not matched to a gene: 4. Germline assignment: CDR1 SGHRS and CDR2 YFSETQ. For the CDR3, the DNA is TGCGCCAGCAGCTTGGCCGGGACAGGGTCCTCTGGAAACACCATATATTTT. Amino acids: CASSLAGTGSSGNTIYF. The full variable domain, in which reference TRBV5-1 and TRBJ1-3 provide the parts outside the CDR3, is KAGVTQTPRYLIKTRGQQVTLSCSPISGHRSVSWYQQTPGQGLQFLFEYFSETQRNKGNFPGRFSGRQFSNSRSEMNVSTLELGDSALYLCASSLAGTGSSGNTIYFGEGSWLTVV.

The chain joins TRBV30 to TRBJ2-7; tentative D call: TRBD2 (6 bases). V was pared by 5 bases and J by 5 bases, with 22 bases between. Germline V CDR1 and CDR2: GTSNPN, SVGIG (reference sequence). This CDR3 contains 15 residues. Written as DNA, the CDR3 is TGTGCCTGGGCCCCGGGGACTCAAGGGCTCCACGAGCAGTACTTC. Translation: CAWAPGTQGLHEQYF.

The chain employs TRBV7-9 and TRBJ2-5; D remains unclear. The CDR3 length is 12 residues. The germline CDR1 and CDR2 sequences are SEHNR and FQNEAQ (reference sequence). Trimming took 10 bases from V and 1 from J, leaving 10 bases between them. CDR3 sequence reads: CATKTVQETQYF. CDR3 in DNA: TGTGCCACCAAAACAGTCCAAGAGACCCAGTACTTC. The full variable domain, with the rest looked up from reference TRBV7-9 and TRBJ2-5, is DTGVSQNPRHKITKRGQNVTFRCDPISEHNRLYWYRQTLGQGPEFLTYFQNEAQLEKSRLLSDRFSAERPKGSFSTLEIQRTEQGDSAMYLCATKTVQETQYFGPGTRLLVL.

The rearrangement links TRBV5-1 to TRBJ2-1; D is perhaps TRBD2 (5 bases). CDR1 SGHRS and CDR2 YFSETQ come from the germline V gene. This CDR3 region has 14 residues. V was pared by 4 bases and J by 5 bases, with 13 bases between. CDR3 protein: CASSKAVGNNEQFF. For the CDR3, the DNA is TGCGCCAGCAGCAAAGCCGTCGGGAACAATGAGCAGTTCTTC.

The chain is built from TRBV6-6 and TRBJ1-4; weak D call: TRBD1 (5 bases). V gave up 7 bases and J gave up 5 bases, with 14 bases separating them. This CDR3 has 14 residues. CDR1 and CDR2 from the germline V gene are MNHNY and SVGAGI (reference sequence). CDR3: CASNTRGENEKLFF. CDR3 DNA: TGTGCCAGCAACACCCGGGGGGAAAATGAAAAACTGTTTTTT.

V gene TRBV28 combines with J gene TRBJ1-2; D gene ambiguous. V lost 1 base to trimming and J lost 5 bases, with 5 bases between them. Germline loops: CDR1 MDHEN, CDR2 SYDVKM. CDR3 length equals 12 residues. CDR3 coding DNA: TGTGCCAGCAGTTTATCCGGGTATGGCTACACCTTC. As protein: CASSLSGYGYTF.

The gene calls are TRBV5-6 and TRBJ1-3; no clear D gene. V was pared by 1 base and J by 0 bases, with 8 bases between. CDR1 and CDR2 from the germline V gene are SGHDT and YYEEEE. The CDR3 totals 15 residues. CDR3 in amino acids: CASSLQGSSGNTIYF. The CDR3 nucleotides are TGTGCCAGCAGCTTGCAAGGGAGCTCTGGAAACACCATATATTTT.

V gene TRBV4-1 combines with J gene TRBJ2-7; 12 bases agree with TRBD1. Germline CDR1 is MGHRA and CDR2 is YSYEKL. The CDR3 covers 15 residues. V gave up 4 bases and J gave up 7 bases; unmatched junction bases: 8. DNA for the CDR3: TGCGCCAGCAGCCTTGGGGGGACAGGGGGCAATGAGCAGTACTTC. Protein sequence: CASSLGGTGGNEQYF.

CDR3 coding DNA: TGTGCCACCCTCGCGAGGGTTAATATTGACTATGGCTACACCTTC. It translates to CATLARVNIDYGYTF. This chain connects TRBV6-5 to TRBJ1-2; D uncertain. Germline V CDR1 and CDR2: MNHEY, SVGAGI. Trimming pared 10 bases from V and 3 bases from J, leaving 21 bases between. This CDR3 is 15 amino acids long.

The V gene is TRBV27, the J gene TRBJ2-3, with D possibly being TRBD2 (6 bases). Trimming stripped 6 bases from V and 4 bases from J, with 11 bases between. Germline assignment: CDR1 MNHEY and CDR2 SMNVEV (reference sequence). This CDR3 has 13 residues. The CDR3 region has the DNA TGTGCCAGCAGCCCTCCGGGGGCAGATACGCAGTATTTT. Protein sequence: CASSPPGADTQYF.

CDR3 sequence (DNA): TGTGCCAGCAGCCTCGGGTCCTTTGGCGGACAAGAGACCCAGTACTTC. Amino acid sequence: CASSLGSFGGQETQYF. V gene TRBV28 combines with J gene TRBJ2-5; D not certain. The CDR3 is 16 residues long. Deletions cut 6 bases from V and 2 bases from J, with 19 bases between. Germline CDR1 and CDR2: MDHEN and SYDVKM.

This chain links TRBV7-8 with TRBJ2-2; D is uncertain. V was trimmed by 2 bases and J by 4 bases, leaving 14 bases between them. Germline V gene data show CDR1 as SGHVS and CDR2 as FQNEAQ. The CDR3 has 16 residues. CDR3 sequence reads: CASSLHDPPITGELFF. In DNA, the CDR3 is TGTGCCAGCAGCTTACATGATCCTCCTATCACCGGGGAGCTGTTTTTT.